The rows below give T cell receptor beta chains drawn from one sample of a study of cytomegalovirus exposure and HLA in healthy donors. Repertoires were generated with immunoSEQ multiplex PCR, while TCRdb's copy carries only in-frame clones and drops some. The sample lists about 190,000 clones; roughly 75% were seen once. Sequenced: PBMCs. All receptors come from a man aged 25 to 40 in good health and CMV-seropositive. Each CDR3 is given with its conserved first and last residue. D genes are given only for firm matches.

J gene | D gene | V gene | CDR3 protein | CDR3 DNA
TRBJ2-2 | . | TRBV9 | CASSVEGAAGGELFF | TGTGCCAGCAGCGTAGAAGGGGCAGCCGGCGGGGAGCTGTTTTTT
TRBJ1-4 | . | TRBV7-9 | CASSPGRAGEKLFF | TGTGCCAGCAGCCCAGGACGGGCGGGTGAAAAACTGTTTTTT
TRBJ2-1 | . | TRBV7-3 | CASGPPTGLEQFF | TGTGCCAGCGGTCCCCCAACAGGGTTGGAGCAGTTCTTC
TRBJ2-1 | . | TRBV9 | CASSATGFEQFF | TGTGCCAGCAGCGCTACAGGGTTTGAGCAGTTCTTC
TRBJ1-5 | TRBD1 | TRBV19 | CASDVTGVRPQHF | TGTGCCAGCGATGTGACAGGGGTTCGGCCCCAGCATTTT
TRBJ1-2 | TRBD1 | TRBV30 | CAWNPGGANYGYTF | TGTGCCTGGAATCCAGGGGGCGCGAACTATGGCTACACCTTC
TRBJ1-2 | TRBD1 | TRBV5-1 | CASSLDVQEGAGYTF | TGCGCCAGCAGCTTGGATGTACAGGAGGGGGCTGGCTACACCTTC
TRBJ1-5 | . | TRBV28 | CASSFGQGVRPQHF | TGTGCCAGCAGTTTTGGGCAGGGTGTAAGGCCCCAGCATTTT
TRBJ2-5 | . | TRBV5-1 | CASSLQPGKETQYF | TGCGCCAGCAGCTTGCAGCCAGGGAAAGAGACCCAGTACTTC
TRBJ2-1 | . | TRBV7-8 | CASSLMGGSSSYNEQFF | TGTGCCAGCAGCTTGATGGGCGGGTCTAGCTCCTACAATGAGCAGTTCTTC